This T cell receptor (beta chain) was retrieved from a study of PD-1 blockade in classical Hodgkin lymphoma. Study-wide results and limits: Newly diagnosed patients were reported to exhibit reduced baseline TCR diversity relative to healthy donors. Whatever underlies the repertoire differences (possibly disease activity or prior therapy) remains undefined.

Concerning this clone itself: No antigen is known for it.

TCRdb keeps only in-frame clones here, not all; method: immunoSEQ multiplex PCR. The sample consists of approximately 1,600 clones, approximately 63% of them appearing once. All the patients suffered relapse after autologous stem cell transplantation, and brentuximab vedotin exposure differed. PBMCs, once thawed, yielded CD8+ T cells isolated by magnetic negative selection. The CDR3 runs 16 residues. The gene calls are TRBV12-1 and TRBJ2-1; the table gives TRBD2 as D, unverified against the DNA. TRBV12-1 is a pseudogene locus. Source: CD8+ T cells from blood, taken at baseline. This TCR derives from a human donor with classical Hodgkin lymphoma. The CDR3 spells CASVGEEWAMGFEQFF. The CDR3 DNA reads as TGTGCCAGCGTAGGGGAGGAGTGGGCTATGGGATTTGAGCAGTTCTTC.